This TCR beta chain emerged from a study of shared clonotypes between healthy human individuals. Only in-frame clones appear in the TCRdb table, and some are missing; sequencing was by immunoSEQ multiplex PCR. Of a few hundred thousand clones listed, 65% are singletons. Germline CDR1 SGHTA, CDR2 FQGNSA. V was shortened by 2 bases and J by 10 bases, with 12 bases between the two germline ends. The CDR3 spans 13 residues. Sample: memory CD4+ T cells sorted from blood. Subset in this sample: CD45RA-negative fraction. This receptor was taken from a young man in good health. The chain joins TRBV7-2 to TRBJ2-1; D not resolved. In DNA, the CDR3 is TGTGCCAGCAGCTTACTTGCACAGTCCGAGCAGTTCTTC. Translation gives CASSLLAQSEQFF.